Detailed here is one TCR beta chain. The antigen is not known. The CDR3 totals 11 residues. CDR1 is ENHRY, CDR2 SYGVKD, per germline. Trimming removed 4 bases at V and 6 bases at J, with 7 bases between. This entry is derived from a study of identical twins. General observations from the study: Twin pairs had excess sharing that was weaker in beta out-of-frame sequences.

Template switching supplied a universal primer site; unique molecular identifiers were carried on the cDNA. TCRdb ran MiXCR on the 5' RACE reads and lists one entry per CDR3 protein. The sample holds 600,000 to 850,000 distinct CDR3 sequences, over 15% seen once. This sample also appeared in a second study, on T cells expressing NK-cell markers. From that study: The authors applied an anti-gamma-delta TCR antibody in several experiments, and it restricted sorting to alpha-beta TCR T cells. Of CD8+ T cells, about 1.0-8% belonged to dominant NKG2C+ clonotypes in several donors.

This receptor was obtained from a woman in her late teens or twenties in good health. Sequencing was carried out using PBMCs. The chain carries TRBV10-3 and TRBJ2-7, with D uncertain. Here the CDR3 reads CAISVVGEQYF. The CDR3 nucleotides are TGTGCCATCAGTGTAGTGGGCGAGCAGTACTTC.